The T cell receptor beta chain under discussion was sequenced for a study of blood T cell repertoires in COVID-19. Using immunoSEQ multiplex PCR, the repertoire was profiled, and TCRdb retains in-frame clones only, with some absent. This sample carries about 130,000 clones, over 80% of them seen once, and the ten largest clones take around 9.8%. The CDR3 is 16 amino acids. V dropped 4 bases and J dropped 2 bases, with 16 bases sitting between them. Looked up from germline, CDR1 is SGHRS and CDR2 is YFSETQ. The receptor comes from a middle-aged man with active or convalescent COVID-19. Sequencing was done on a sample of peripheral blood. V is TRBV5-1 and J is TRBJ1-3, with D unresolved. This chain's CDR3 is CASSPDSLRTGNTIYF. The CDR3 DNA follows: TGCGCCAGCAGCCCAGACTCCTTGAGGACTGGAAACACCATATATTTT. Full variable domain (missing parts from reference TRBV5-1 and TRBJ1-3): KAGVTQTPRYLIKTRGQQVTLSCSPISGHRSVSWYQQTPGQGLQFLFEYFSETQRNKGNFPGRFSGRQFSNSRSEMNVSTLELGDSALYLCASSPDSLRTGNTIYFGEGSWLTVV.